Listed below are T cell receptor beta chains from one sample, sequenced in a study of control samples from healthy donors and cancer patients. Assay: immunoSEQ multiplex PCR; the TCRdb copy retains only in-frame clones and omits some. The table has approximately 53,000 clones, around 93% seen once. Material: PBMCs. The receptors here all came from a man in his thirties or forties with colorectal cancer. CDR3s include the opening cysteine and the closing phenylalanine or tryptophan. D genes are given only for firm matches. Not every row has a clone size; where given, it reads once, few, many or a size class.

clone size | J gene | V gene | D gene | CDR3 protein | CDR3 DNA
. | TRBJ2-7 | TRBV7-9 | . | CASSSSEQGTVQYF | TGTGCCAGCAGCTCCTCCGAACAGGGAACGGTGCAGTACTTC
. | TRBJ2-2 | TRBV4-3 | . | CASSRVRGGSSGELFF | TGCGCCAGCAGCCGGGTGAGGGGGGGGTCTTCCGGGGAGCTGTTTTTT
. | TRBJ2-1 | TRBV9 | . | CASSVEASPIYNEQFF | TGTGCCAGCAGCGTAGAGGCTAGCCCGATTTACAATGAGCAGTTCTTC
. | TRBJ2-3 | TRBV4-2 | TRBD2 | CASSQGGAGGLTDTQYF | TGTGCCAGCAGCCAAGGAGGAGCGGGGGGGCTAACAGATACGCAGTATTTT
. | TRBJ1-4 | TRBV25-1 | . | CASSESRLADEKLFF | TGTGCCAGCAGTGAATCTCGGTTGGCGGATGAAAAACTGTTTTTT
. | TRBJ2-1 | TRBV6-5 | . | CASSSPGGKGYNEQFF | TGTGCCAGCAGTTCTCCGGGCGGGAAAGGGTACAATGAGCAGTTCTTC
. | TRBJ1-2 | TRBV5-6 | . | CASRASGYTF | TGTGCCAGCCGAGCCTCCGGCTACACCTTC
once | TRBJ1-4 | TRBV7-9 | . | CASSLAQGSGEKLFF | TGTGCCAGCAGCTTAGCGCAAGGGAGCGGTGAAAAACTGTTTTTT
. | TRBJ1-2 | TRBV4-3 | TRBD1 | CASSQEGRYLGQCNYGYTF | TGCGCCAGCAGCCAAGAAGGCAGGTATTTGGGACAGTGTAACTATGGCTACACCTTC
. | TRBJ1-6 | TRBV27 | . | CASSSTPFRSSYNSPLHF | TGTGCCAGCAGTTCTACTCCCTTTAGAAGCTCCTATAATTCACCCCTCCACTTT
. | TRBJ1-1 | TRBV19 | . | CASSMRTANTEAFF | TGTGCCAGTAGTATGAGGACTGCGAACACTGAAGCTTTCTTT
. | TRBJ1-3 | TRBV7-9 | . | CASSLDGTNGNTIYF | TGTGCCAGCAGCTTAGATGGGACGAATGGAAACACCATATATTTT
. | TRBJ2-7 | TRBV4-2 | TRBD1 | CASSLGQGGYEQYF | TGTGCCAGCAGCCTCGGACAGGGAGGCTACGAGCAGTACTTC
. | TRBJ2-2 | TRBV19 | TRBD1 | CASSRGGRGLPGELFF | TGTGCCAGTAGTCGAGGGGGCAGGGGGCTCCCCGGGGAGCTGTTTTTT
once | TRBJ2-1 | TRBV5-1 | TRBD1 | CASSLGQGSYNEQFF | TGCGCCAGCAGCCTGGGACAGGGGTCCTACAATGAGCAGTTCTTC
. | TRBJ2-1 | TRBV23-1 | TRBD2 | CASSPRTSGGAVYNEQFF | TGCGCCAGCAGTCCCCGGACTAGCGGGGGGGCCGTCTACAATGAGCAGTTCTTC
. | TRBJ1-1 | TRBV30 | . | CAWIIRAATLNTEAFF | TGTGCCTGGATCATTCGGGCCGCTACATTGAACACTGAAGCTTTCTTT
. | TRBJ1-1 | TRBV29-1 | . | CNALGGTEAFF | TGCAACGCCCTAGGGGGGACTGAAGCTTTCTTT
. | TRBJ2-2 | TRBV4-1 | . | CASSQEWGGPDTGELFF | TGCGCCAGCAGCCAAGAGTGGGGGGGGCCCGACACCGGGGAGCTGTTTTTT
. | TRBJ1-2 | TRBV5-1 | TRBD1 | CASSLDGQAYGYTF | TGCGCCAGCAGCTTGGACGGACAGGCATATGGCTACACCTTC
once | TRBJ2-1 | TRBV9 | TRBD2 | CASSVGGGSYNEQFF | TGTGCCAGCAGCGTAGGGGGAGGGTCCTACAATGAGCAGTTCTTC
. | TRBJ2-5 | TRBV7-2 | . | CASSAAAYQETQYF | TGTGCCAGCAGCGCGGCAGCCTACCAAGAGACCCAGTACTTC
. | TRBJ1-4 | TRBV4-3 | . | CASSQGTDSQEKLFF | TGCGCCAGCAGCCAAGGGACGGACTCCCAGGAAAAACTGTTTTTT
. | TRBJ1-2 | TRBV15 | TRBD1 | CATSRDRTGGGYTF | TGTGCCACCAGCAGAGACCGGACAGGGGGTGGCTACACCTTC
. | TRBJ1-1 | TRBV2 | . | CASSPLRGTEAFF | TGTGCCAGCAGTCCACTACGGGGAACTGAAGCTTTCTTT
. | TRBJ2-1 | TRBV4-1 | . | CASSRGREQFF | TGCGCCAGCAGTAGGGGTCGTGAGCAGTTCTTC
. | TRBJ1-6 | TRBV9 | . | CASSVAEGSPLHF | TGTGCCAGCAGCGTAGCAGAGGGATCACCCCTCCACTTT
. | TRBJ1-6 | TRBV5-6 | TRBD1 | CASSPRGQGNSPLHF | TGTGCCAGCAGCCCCAGGGGGCAGGGGAATTCACCCCTCCACTTT
. | TRBJ2-2 | TRBV4-3 | TRBD2 | CASSQGAAGGRRGELFF | TGCGCCAGCAGCCAAGGTGCGGCGGGGGGCCGCCGGGGGGAGCTGTTTTTT
. | TRBJ1-1 | TRBV10-3 | . | CAISAPGAEAFF | TGTGCCATCAGTGCTCCGGGGGCTGAAGCTTTCTTT
. | TRBJ1-2 | TRBV9 | . | CASTPQGPFYGYTF | TGTGCCAGCACCCCACAGGGACCCTTCTATGGCTACACCTTC
. | TRBJ1-1 | TRBV2 | TRBD1 | CASWIKQGSSNTEAFF | TGTGCCAGCTGGATAAAACAGGGGTCTTCGAACACTGAAGCTTTCTTT
. | TRBJ1-5 | TRBV2 | . | CASNQGNNQPQHF | TGTGCCAGCAACCAGGGAAACAATCAGCCCCAGCATTTT
. | TRBJ1-2 | TRBV5-1 | . | CASSHQGRRGYTF | TGCGCCAGCAGTCACCAGGGTAGAAGAGGCTACACCTTC
once | TRBJ1-2 | TRBV5-1 | . | CASSLTGQWGSANYGYTF | TGCGCCAGCAGCTTGACAGGACAGTGGGGTTCAGCTAACTATGGCTACACCTTC
. | TRBJ2-3 | TRBV2 | . | CASRHREGTDTQYF | TGTGCCAGCAGGCACAGGGAGGGGACAGATACGCAGTATTTT
once | TRBJ1-4 | TRBV30 | TRBD1 | CAWSVGQGTNEKLFF | TGTGCCTGGAGTGTCGGACAGGGAACTAATGAAAAACTGTTTTTT
. | TRBJ1-6 | TRBV12-3/TRBV12-4 | . | CAGSALGLPLHF | TGTGCCGGCAGTGCTCTAGGATTACCCCTCCACTTT
. | TRBJ2-5 | TRBV19 | . | CASSINGGRTQYF | TGTGCCAGTAGTATCAACGGGGGGCGGACCCAGTACTTC
. | TRBJ1-3 | TRBV6-5 | TRBD1 | CASSRTGGDGNTIYF | TGTGCCAGCAGCCGGACAGGGGGAGACGGAAACACCATATATTTT
. | TRBJ1-2 | TRBV19 | . | CASKQGQTPTAYGYTF | TGTGCCAGCAAGCAGGGGCAGACCCCAACGGCCTATGGCTACACCTTC
. | TRBJ1-2 | TRBV7-9 | . | CASSSASIYGYTF | TGTGCCAGCAGTTCGGCCTCGATCTATGGCTACACCTTC
. | TRBJ1-1 | TRBV19 | . | CASAPFTGTTNTEAFF | TGTGCCAGTGCTCCCTTTACCGGGACAACGAACACTGAAGCTTTCTTT
. | TRBJ1-1 | TRBV5-4 | . | CASSLGQRNTEAFF | TGTGCCAGCAGCTTGGGGCAGAGGAACACTGAAGCTTTCTTT
. | TRBJ1-2 | TRBV7-2 | . | CASSLDRGTPSNYGYTF | TGTGCCAGCAGCTTAGATAGAGGGACACCATCTAACTATGGCTACACCTTC
. | TRBJ1-2 | TRBV6-2/TRBV6-3 | . | CASSPGEFDGAGKGGYTF | TGTGCCAGCAGCCCAGGGGAATTTGACGGCGCCGGGAAAGGGGGCTACACCTTC
. | TRBJ1-2 | TRBV24-1 | TRBD1 | CAISTGTGVNGYTF | TGTGCCATATCTACCGGGACAGGGGTGAATGGCTACACCTTC
once | TRBJ2-7 | TRBV3-1/TRBV3-2 | TRBD1 | CASSVVTGEDEQYF | TGTGCCAGCAGCGTTGTGACAGGGGAGGACGAGCAGTACTTC